The 3 T cell receptor beta chains below were found in one sample sequenced in a study of T cells in Graves' hyperthyroidism and ophthalmopathy. From RNA transcripts, TCR beta CDR3 regions were amplified. The HTBI primer set served for first-round RT-PCR of the TCR CDR3. TCRdb re-called the multiplex PCR reads with MiXCR, one entry per CDR3 protein. The sample consists of around 500,000 distinct CDR3 sequences, about 16% of them appearing once. Sequencing used blood. These receptors came from a woman aged 25 to 45 with Graves' ophthalmopathy.

This clonotype was seen a handful of times. The chain couples TRBV29-1 to TRBJ2-3; no clear D. Germline CDR1 and CDR2: SQVTM and ANQGSEA. The CDR3 has 14 residues. V lost 7 bases and J lost 0, with 14 bases in between. CDR3 protein: CSAVGRGSTDTQYF. In DNA form, the CDR3 reads TGCAGCGCCGTTGGCCGAGGAAGCACAGATACGCAGTATTTT.

The chain combines TRBV28 with TRBJ2-3; no firm D call. This CDR3 is 14 amino acids long. Trimming pared 11 bases from V and 2 bases from J, leaving 17 bases between. Germline CDR1 reads MDHEN; CDR2 reads SYDVKM. The CDR3 DNA follows: TGTGCCGGCGCCCAGGAGAGGTACACAGATACGCAGTATTTT. Protein product: CAGAQERYTDTQYF.

This clonotype was picked up a small number of times. V is TRBV27 and J is TRBJ2-1; 9 bases are a match to TRBD2. Germline V gene data show CDR1 as MNHEY and CDR2 as SMNVEV (reference sequence). Trimming cost V 6 bases and J 8 bases; bases outside gene matches: 11. The CDR3 has 15 residues. The CDR3 sequence: CASRAWASGKDEQFF. The DNA of the CDR3 is TGTGCCAGCAGGGCCTGGGCTAGCGGGAAGGATGAGCAGTTCTTC.